The clone carrying this T cell receptor (beta chain) showed up many times. Its antigen is not identified. The CDR3 contains 14 residues. The germline V gene has CDR1 MNHNS and CDR2 SASEGT. V lost 5 bases and J lost 8; bases outside the gene matches: 7. TCRdb re-analysed the reads in MiXCR, keeping a single row per CDR3 protein. The data contain 700,000 to 950,000 distinct CDR3 sequences, 30% to 35% of them singletons. The sample is drawn from a study of T cell repertoires in cytomegalovirus infection. The overall study: Selected CMV epitopes included recently identified HLA-C-restricted ones as well as well-studied HLA-B-restricted ones.

Findings of the study overall: Across the ex vivo response, the dominant clonotypes were HLA-C-restricted CMV-specific TCR beta clonotypes. Carriage of CMV together with the relevant HLA was identifiable through cumulative public TCR beta family frequency.

The chain combines TRBV6-1 with TRBJ1-4, with 8 bases lining up with TRBD1. This clonotype was sampled from a human donor in good health (CMV status not recorded). Some clones in this sample may be carry-over from other donors' samples. The starting material was cultured CD8+ T cells from PBMCs, obtained from culture after CMV antigen stimulation. The CDR3 DNA sequence: TGTGCCAGCAGTTTCGGACAGGGAAGGGAAAAACTGTTTTTT. Amino acid sequence: CASSFGQGREKLFF.